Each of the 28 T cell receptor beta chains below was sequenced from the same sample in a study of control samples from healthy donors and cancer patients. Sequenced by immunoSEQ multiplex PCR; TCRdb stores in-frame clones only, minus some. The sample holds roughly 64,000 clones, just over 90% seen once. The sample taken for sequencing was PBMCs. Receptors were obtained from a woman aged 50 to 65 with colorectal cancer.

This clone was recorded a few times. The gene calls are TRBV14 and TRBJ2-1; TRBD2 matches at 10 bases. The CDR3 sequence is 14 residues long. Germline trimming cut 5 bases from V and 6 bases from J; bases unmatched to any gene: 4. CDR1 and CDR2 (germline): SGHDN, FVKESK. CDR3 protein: CASSDGLAVNEQFF. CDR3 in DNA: TGTGCCAGCAGCGATGGACTAGCGGTCAATGAGCAGTTCTTC.

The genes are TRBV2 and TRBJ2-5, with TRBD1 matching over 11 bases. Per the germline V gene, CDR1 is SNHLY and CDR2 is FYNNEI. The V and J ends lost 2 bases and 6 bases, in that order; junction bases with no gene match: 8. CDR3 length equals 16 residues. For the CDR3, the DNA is TGTGCCAGCAGTGAACCACGGACAGGGGGCAGGAAGACCCAGTACTTC. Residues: CASSEPRTGGRKTQYF. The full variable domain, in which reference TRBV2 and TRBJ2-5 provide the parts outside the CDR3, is EPEVTQTPSHQVTQMGQEVILRCVPISNHLYFYWYRQILGQKVEFLVSFYNNEISEKSEIFDDQFSVERPDGSNFTLKIRSTKLEDSAMYFCASSEPRTGGRKTQYFGPGTRLLVL.

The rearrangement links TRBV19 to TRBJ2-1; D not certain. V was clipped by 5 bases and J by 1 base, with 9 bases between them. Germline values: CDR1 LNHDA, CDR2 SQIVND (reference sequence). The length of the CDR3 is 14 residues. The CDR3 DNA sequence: TGTGCCAGTAGTGGGCCAGGATCCTACAATGAGCAGTTCTTC. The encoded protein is CASSGPGSYNEQFF.

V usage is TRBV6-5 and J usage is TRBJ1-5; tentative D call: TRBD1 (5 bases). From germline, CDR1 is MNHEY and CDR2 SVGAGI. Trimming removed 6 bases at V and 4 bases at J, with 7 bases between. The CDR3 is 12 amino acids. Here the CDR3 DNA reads TGTGCCAGCAGGGCAGGGAATCAGCCCCAGCATTTT. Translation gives CASRAGNQPQHF.

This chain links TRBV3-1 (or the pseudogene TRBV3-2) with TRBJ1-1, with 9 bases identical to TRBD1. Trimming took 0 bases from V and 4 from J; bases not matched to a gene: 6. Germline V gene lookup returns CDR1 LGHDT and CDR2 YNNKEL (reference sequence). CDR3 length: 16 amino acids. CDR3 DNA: TGTGCCAGCAGCCAAGATAGGACAGGGGTATTCACTGAAGCTTTCTTT. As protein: CASSQDRTGVFTEAFF.

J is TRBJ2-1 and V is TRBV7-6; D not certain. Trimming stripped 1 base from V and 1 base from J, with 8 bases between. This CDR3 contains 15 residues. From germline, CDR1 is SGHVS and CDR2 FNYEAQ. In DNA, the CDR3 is TGTGCCAGCAGCTTAGAAGGGTATTCCTACAATGAGCAGTTCTTC. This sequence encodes CASSLEGYSYNEQFF.

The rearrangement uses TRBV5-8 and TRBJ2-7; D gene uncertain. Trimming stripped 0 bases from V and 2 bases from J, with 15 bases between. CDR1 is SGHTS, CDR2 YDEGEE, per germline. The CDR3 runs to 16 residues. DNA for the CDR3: TGTGCCAGCAGCTTGGGATGGCCCAACACCCCCTACGAGCAGTACTTC. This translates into CASSLGWPNTPYEQYF.

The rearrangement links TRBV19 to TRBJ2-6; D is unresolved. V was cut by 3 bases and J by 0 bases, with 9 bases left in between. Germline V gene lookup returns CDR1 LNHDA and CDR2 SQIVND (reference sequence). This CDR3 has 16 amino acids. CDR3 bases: TGTGCCAGTAGTATTGGAGTCTTCTCTGGGGCCAACGTCCTGACTTTC. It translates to CASSIGVFSGANVLTF.

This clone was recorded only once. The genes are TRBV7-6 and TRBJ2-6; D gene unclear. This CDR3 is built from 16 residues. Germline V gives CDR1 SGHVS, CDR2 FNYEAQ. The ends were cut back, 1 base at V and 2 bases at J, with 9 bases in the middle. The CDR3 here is CASSLGSETGANVLTF. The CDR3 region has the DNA TGTGCCAGCAGCTTAGGCTCTGAGACTGGGGCCAACGTCCTGACTTTC.

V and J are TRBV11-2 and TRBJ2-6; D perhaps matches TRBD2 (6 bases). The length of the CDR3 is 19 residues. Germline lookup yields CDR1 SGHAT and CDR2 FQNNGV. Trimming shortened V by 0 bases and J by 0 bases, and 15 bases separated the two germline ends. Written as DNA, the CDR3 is TGTGCCAGCAGCTTAGACGGCGTGACTAGTCGCTCTGGGGCCAACGTCCTGACTTTC. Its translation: CASSLDGVTSRSGANVLTF.

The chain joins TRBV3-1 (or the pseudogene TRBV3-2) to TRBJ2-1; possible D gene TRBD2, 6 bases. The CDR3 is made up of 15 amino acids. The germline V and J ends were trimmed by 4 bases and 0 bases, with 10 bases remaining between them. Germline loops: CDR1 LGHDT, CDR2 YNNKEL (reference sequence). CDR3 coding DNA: TGTGCCAGCAGCCCAGCGGGCTTCTCCTACAATGAGCAGTTCTTC. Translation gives CASSPAGFSYNEQFF.

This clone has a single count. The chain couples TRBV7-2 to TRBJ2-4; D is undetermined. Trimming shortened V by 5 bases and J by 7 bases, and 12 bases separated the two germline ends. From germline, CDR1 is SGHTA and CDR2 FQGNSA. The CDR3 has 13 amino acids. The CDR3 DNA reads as TGTGCCAGCAGCCGTTCCTTTAGGAACATTCAGTACTTC. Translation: CASSRSFRNIQYF.

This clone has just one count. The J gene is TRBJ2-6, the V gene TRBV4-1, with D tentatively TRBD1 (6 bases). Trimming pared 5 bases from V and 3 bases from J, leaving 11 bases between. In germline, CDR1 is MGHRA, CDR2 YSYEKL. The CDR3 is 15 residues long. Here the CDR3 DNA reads TGCGCCAGCAGCGTCAGGGGCCTTGGGGCCAACGTCCTGACTTTC. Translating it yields CASSVRGLGANVLTF.

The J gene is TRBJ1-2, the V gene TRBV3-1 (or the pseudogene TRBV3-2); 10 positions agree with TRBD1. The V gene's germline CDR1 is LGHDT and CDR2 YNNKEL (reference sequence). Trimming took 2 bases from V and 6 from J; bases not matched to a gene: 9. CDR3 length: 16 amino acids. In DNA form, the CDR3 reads TGTGCCAGCAGCCAACCCGACAGGGGGCGCATTCATGGCTACACCTTC. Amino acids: CASSQPDRGRIHGYTF.

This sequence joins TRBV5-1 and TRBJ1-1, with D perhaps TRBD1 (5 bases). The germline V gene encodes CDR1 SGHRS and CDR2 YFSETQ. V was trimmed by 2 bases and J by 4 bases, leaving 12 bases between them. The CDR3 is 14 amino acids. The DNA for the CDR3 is TGCGCCAGCAGCTTCGCAGGGCTTGGCACTGAAGCTTTCTTT. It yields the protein CASSFAGLGTEAFF.

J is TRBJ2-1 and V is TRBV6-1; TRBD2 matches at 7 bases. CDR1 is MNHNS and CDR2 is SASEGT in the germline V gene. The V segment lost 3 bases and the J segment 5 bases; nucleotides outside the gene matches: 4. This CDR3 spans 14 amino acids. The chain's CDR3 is CASSEERGNNEQFF. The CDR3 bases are TGTGCCAGCAGTGAGGAGCGGGGAAACAATGAGCAGTTCTTC.

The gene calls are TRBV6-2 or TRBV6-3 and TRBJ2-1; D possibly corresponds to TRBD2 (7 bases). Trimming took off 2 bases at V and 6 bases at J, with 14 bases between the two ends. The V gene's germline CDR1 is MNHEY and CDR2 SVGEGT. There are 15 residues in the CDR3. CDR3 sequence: CASSYRGDYFNEQFF. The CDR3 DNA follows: TGTGCCAGCAGTTACAGGGGGGACTACTTCAATGAGCAGTTCTTC.

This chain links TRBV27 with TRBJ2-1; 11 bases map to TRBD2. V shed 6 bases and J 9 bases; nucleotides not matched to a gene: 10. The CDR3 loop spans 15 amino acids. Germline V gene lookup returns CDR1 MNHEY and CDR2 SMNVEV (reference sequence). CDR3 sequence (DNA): TGTGCCAGCAGCTCCGGGACTAGCGGATACTTTGAGCAGTTCTTC. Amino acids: CASSSGTSGYFEQFF.

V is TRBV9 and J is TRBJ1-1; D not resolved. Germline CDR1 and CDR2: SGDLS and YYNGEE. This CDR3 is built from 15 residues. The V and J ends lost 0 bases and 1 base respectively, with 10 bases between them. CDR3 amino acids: CASSVGPGPNTEAFF. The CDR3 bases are TGTGCCAGCAGCGTAGGTCCGGGTCCGAACACTGAAGCTTTCTTT.

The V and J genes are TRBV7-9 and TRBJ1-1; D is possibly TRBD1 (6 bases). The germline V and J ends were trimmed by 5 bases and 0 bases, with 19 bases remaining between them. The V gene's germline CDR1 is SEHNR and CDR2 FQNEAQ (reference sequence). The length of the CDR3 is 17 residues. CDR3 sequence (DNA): TGTGCCAGCAGCCCAAGCGGTCGGGGGGGCATGAACACTGAAGCTTTCTTT. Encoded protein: CASSPSGRGGMNTEAFF.

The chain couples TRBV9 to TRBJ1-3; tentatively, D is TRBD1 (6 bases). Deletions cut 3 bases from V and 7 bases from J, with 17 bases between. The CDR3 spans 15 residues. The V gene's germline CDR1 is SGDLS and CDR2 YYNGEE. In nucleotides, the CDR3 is TGTGCCAGCAGCGCAACCTCAGGGGAGATGAACACCATATATTTT. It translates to CASSATSGEMNTIYF. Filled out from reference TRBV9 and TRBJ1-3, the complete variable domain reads DSGVTQTPKHLITATGQRVTLRCSPRSGDLSVYWYQQSLDQGLQFLIQYYNGEERAKGNILERFSAQQFPDLHSELNLSSLELGDSALYFCASSATSGEMNTIYFGEGSWLTVV.

The CDR3 loop reads CASSLETGQGGPDTQYF. The CDR3 DNA sequence: TGTGCCAGCAGCTTGGAAACGGGACAGGGGGGCCCAGATACGCAGTATTTT. This chain connects TRBV5-6 to TRBJ2-3; TRBD1 agrees at 11 bases. The V gene end was trimmed by 0 bases and the J gene end by 4 bases; junction bases not matched to a gene: 7. CDR3 size: 17 residues. Germline V gene lookup returns CDR1 SGHDT and CDR2 YYEEEE.

CDR3 sequence: CAWSLGTGEKLFF. DNA for the CDR3: TGTGCCTGGAGTTTAGGGACCGGGGAAAAACTGTTTTTT. The chain recombines TRBV30 with TRBJ1-4; possible D gene TRBD1, 5 bases. This CDR3 region has 13 residues. Germline CDR1 is GTSNPN and CDR2 is SVGIG (reference sequence). V gave up 2 bases and J gave up 8 bases, with 12 bases separating them.

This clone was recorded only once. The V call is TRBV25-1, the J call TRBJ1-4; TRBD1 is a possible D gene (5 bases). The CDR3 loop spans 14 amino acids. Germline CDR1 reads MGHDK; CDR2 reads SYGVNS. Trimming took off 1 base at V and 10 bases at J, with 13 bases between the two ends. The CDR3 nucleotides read TGTGCCAGCAGTGAATTCGGGGCAGAGGGAAAACTGTTTTTT. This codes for CASSEFGAEGKLFF.

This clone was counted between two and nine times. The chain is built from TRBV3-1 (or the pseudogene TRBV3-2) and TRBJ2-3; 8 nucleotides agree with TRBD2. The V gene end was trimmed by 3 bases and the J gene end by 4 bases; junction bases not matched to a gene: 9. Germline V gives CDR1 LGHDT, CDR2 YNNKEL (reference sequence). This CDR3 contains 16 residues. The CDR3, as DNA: TGTGCCAGCAGCCACCGGGAGGGCTTAAGGGCAGATACGCAGTATTTT. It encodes CASSHREGLRADTQYF.

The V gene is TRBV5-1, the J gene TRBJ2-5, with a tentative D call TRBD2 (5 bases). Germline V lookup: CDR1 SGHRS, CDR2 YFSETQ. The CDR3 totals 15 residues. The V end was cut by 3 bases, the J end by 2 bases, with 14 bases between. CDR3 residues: CASSSRRGIQETQYF. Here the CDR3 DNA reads TGCGCCAGCAGCTCCCGACGGGGTATACAAGAGACCCAGTACTTC.

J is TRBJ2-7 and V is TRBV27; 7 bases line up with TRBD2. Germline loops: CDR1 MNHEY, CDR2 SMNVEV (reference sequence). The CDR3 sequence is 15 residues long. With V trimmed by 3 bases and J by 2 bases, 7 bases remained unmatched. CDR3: CASSLGGFPTYEQYF. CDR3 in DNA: TGTGCCAGCAGTTTGGGAGGGTTCCCCACCTACGAGCAGTACTTC.

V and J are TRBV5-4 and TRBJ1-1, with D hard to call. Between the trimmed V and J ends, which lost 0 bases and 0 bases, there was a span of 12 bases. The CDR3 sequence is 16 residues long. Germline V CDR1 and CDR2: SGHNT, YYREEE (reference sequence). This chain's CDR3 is CASSLGVAFLNTEAFF. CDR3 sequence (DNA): TGTGCCAGCAGCTTGGGGGTGGCATTTTTGAACACTGAAGCTTTCTTT.